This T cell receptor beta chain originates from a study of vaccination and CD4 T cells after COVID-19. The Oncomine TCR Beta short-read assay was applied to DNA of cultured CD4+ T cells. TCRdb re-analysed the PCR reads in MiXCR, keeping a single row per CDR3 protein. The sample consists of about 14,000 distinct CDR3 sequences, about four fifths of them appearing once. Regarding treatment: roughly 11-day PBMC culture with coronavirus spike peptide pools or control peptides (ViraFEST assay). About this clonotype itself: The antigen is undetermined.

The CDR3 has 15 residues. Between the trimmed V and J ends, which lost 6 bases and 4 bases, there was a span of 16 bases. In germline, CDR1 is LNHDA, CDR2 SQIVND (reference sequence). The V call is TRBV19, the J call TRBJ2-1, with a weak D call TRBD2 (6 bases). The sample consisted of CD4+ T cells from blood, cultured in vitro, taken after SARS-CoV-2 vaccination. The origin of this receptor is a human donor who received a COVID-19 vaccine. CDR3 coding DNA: TGTGCCAGTAGACCCGCGGGACTCGCATACAATGAGCAGTTCTTC. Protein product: CASRPAGLAYNEQFF. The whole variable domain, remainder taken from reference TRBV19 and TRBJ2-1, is DGGITQSPKYLFRKEGQNVTLSCEQNLNHDAMYWYRQDPGQGLRLIYYSQIVNDFQKGDIAEGYSVSREKKESFPLTVTSAQKNPTAFYLCASRPAGLAYNEQFFGPGTRLTVL.